This T cell receptor beta chain was sequenced during a study of beta chain features in type 1 diabetes. This clone was seen more than once but under ten times. The antigen remains unidentified. Findings and limits, study-wide: Moderately but significantly shorter TCRB CDR3s were found in Type 1 diabetes patients in all four CD4+ subsets.

Reverse transcription of all isolated RNA meant that expressed TCRB transcripts were sequenced. Naive, central memory and regulatory T cell samples produced a mean of approximately 4 million reads. Method: immunoSEQ multiplex PCR; TCRdb's copy keeps in-frame clones and lacks some. The data hold around 250,000 clones, with approximately 25% observed a single time. The ends lost 0 bases at V and 7 bases at J; junction bases unmatched: 6. Germline lookup yields CDR1 SGHDT and CDR2 YYEEEE. The CDR3 consists of 14 residues. The gene calls are TRBV5-6 and TRBJ2-7; 8 bases are shared with TRBD1. Sequenced sample: naive CD4+ T cells from blood. The receptor comes from a young woman with type 1 diabetes. This CDR3 reads CASSLAGTGVEQYF. As DNA, the CDR3 is TGTGCCAGCAGCTTGGCCGGGACAGGAGTGGAGCAGTACTTC.